Listed below are T cell receptor beta chains from one sample, sequenced in a study of resident and recirculating memory T cells in vitiligo. Assay used: immunoSEQ multiplex PCR; TCRdb lists only in-frame clones, some missing. The sample includes roughly 42,000 clones, about nine tenths of them seen just once. The sample was blood. These receptors were collected from a male donor with vitiligo. CDR3s include the opening cysteine and the closing phenylalanine or tryptophan. The D gene is left open where the match is weak. The size entry is marked missing in some rows and otherwise reads once, few, many or a size class.

d_call: TRBD1; v_call: TRBV5-1; clone_size: NA; j_call: TRBJ1-2; cdr3_nt: TGCGCCAGCAGCTTGGACAGGGGAGCCTATGGCTACACCTTC; cdr3_aa: CASSLDRGAYGYTF
d_call: NA; v_call: TRBV5-6; clone_size: NA; j_call: TRBJ1-2; cdr3_nt: TGTGCCAGCAGCTTGGACGGTGAAGCTAACTATGGCTACACCTTC; cdr3_aa: CASSLDGEANYGYTF
d_call: TRBD1; v_call: TRBV4-3; clone_size: few; j_call: TRBJ1-2; cdr3_nt: TGCGCCAGCAGCCAAACAGGGGTTTCTGGCTACACCTTC; cdr3_aa: CASSQTGVSGYTF
d_call: TRBD1; v_call: TRBV5-1; clone_size: NA; j_call: TRBJ2-2; cdr3_nt: TGCGCCAGCACCCACGGACAGGCCGGGGAGCTGTTTTTT; cdr3_aa: CASTHGQAGELFF
d_call: TRBD2; v_call: TRBV5-1; clone_size: NA; j_call: TRBJ2-3; cdr3_nt: TGCGCCAGCAGCTTGGCCCCAGCGGGGCGGACTAGCACAGATACGCAGTATTTT; cdr3_aa: CASSLAPAGRTSTDTQYF
d_call: NA; v_call: TRBV5-4; clone_size: NA; j_call: TRBJ1-6; cdr3_nt: TGTGCCAGCAGCGGATCGGGAGCCCCCAATTCACCCCTCCACTTT; cdr3_aa: CASSGSGAPNSPLHF
d_call: TRBD1; v_call: TRBV5-1; clone_size: NA; j_call: TRBJ1-1; cdr3_nt: TGCGCCAGCAGCGCCTGGGGGACAGGGGGCGTGAACACTGAAGCTTTCTTT; cdr3_aa: CASSAWGTGGVNTEAFF
d_call: TRBD1; v_call: TRBV7-6; clone_size: NA; j_call: TRBJ2-1; cdr3_nt: TGTGCCAGCAGTCACTTTTCCAGGGACAGGGGCATCGAGCAGTTCTTC; cdr3_aa: CASSHFSRDRGIEQFF
d_call: NA; v_call: TRBV4-3; clone_size: NA; j_call: TRBJ1-5; cdr3_nt: TGCGCCAGCAGCTCCTTGGAAAAGCGGTTTCCTAGCAATCAGCCCCAGCATTTT; cdr3_aa: CASSSLEKRFPSNQPQHF
d_call: TRBD1; v_call: TRBV4-3; clone_size: NA; j_call: TRBJ2-7; cdr3_nt: TGCGCCAGCAGCCACCCAAACAGGGGAATCTACGAGCAGTACTTC; cdr3_aa: CASSHPNRGIYEQYF
d_call: TRBD1; v_call: TRBV6-5; clone_size: NA; j_call: TRBJ2-7; cdr3_nt: TGTGCCAGCAGTTACTCGATAGGGGGCCACTACGAGCAGTACTTC; cdr3_aa: CASSYSIGGHYEQYF
d_call: NA; v_call: TRBV19; clone_size: NA; j_call: TRBJ2-4; cdr3_nt: TGTGCCACCGCGAATAGAGTAGCCAAAAACATTCAGTACTTC; cdr3_aa: CATANRVAKNIQYF
d_call: TRBD1; v_call: TRBV5-6; clone_size: NA; j_call: TRBJ2-5; cdr3_nt: TGTGCCAGCAGGGGGCCGGGACAGGGGGCAGAGACCCAGTACTTC; cdr3_aa: CASRGPGQGAETQYF
d_call: TRBD2; v_call: TRBV5-6; clone_size: NA; j_call: TRBJ2-2; cdr3_nt: TGTGCCAGCAGCCCGGGAGGCGGGAACACCGGGGAGCTGTTTTTT; cdr3_aa: CASSPGGGNTGELFF
d_call: NA; v_call: TRBV18; clone_size: NA; j_call: TRBJ2-7; cdr3_nt: TGTGCCAGCTCACCGGTAGGGACAGAGATCCTTCCGGTGGAGCGGGGGAACTCCTACGAGCAGTACTTC; cdr3_aa: CASSPVGTEILPVERGNSYEQYF
d_call: NA; v_call: TRBV30; clone_size: NA; j_call: TRBJ1-5; cdr3_nt: TGTGCCTGGGGATTGAGCGACGGTAGGATTCAGCCCCAGCATTTT; cdr3_aa: CAWGLSDGRIQPQHF
d_call: TRBD1; v_call: TRBV11-2; clone_size: NA; j_call: TRBJ1-6; cdr3_nt: TGTGCCAGCAGCGTTACAGGGGAGGTGCGGAATTCACCCCTCCACTTT; cdr3_aa: CASSVTGEVRNSPLHF
d_call: TRBD2; v_call: TRBV11-2; clone_size: once; j_call: TRBJ2-1; cdr3_nt: TGTGCCAGCAGCTTAGCTAGCGGGGGTGACAATGAGCAGTTCTTC; cdr3_aa: CASSLASGGDNEQFF
d_call: TRBD1; v_call: TRBV7-3; clone_size: NA; j_call: TRBJ2-7; cdr3_nt: TGTGCCAGCAGCCCCCCCCGGGACAGGGTCTACGAGCAGTACTTC; cdr3_aa: CASSPPRDRVYEQYF
d_call: NA; v_call: TRBV4-3; clone_size: NA; j_call: TRBJ1-2; cdr3_nt: TGCGCCAGCAGCCAAGAAGTGTCCAGGTTTACTAACTATGGCTACACCTTC; cdr3_aa: CASSQEVSRFTNYGYTF
d_call: TRBD2; v_call: TRBV27; clone_size: NA; j_call: TRBJ2-3; cdr3_nt: TGTGCCAGCATTCCTTGGGCAGCGGGGGGGCTTGGGGGCACAGATACGCAGTATTTT; cdr3_aa: CASIPWAAGGLGGTDTQYF
d_call: NA; v_call: TRBV6-6; clone_size: NA; j_call: TRBJ2-7; cdr3_nt: TGTGCCAGTAAAATTCAGGGCTTGGGGCAGTACTTC; cdr3_aa: CASKIQGLGQYF
d_call: NA; v_call: TRBV5-6; clone_size: NA; j_call: TRBJ2-7; cdr3_nt: TGTGCCAGCAGCTCCGGGAGAAACGAGCAGTACTTC; cdr3_aa: CASSSGRNEQYF
d_call: NA; v_call: TRBV9; clone_size: NA; j_call: TRBJ2-3; cdr3_nt: TGTGCCAGCAGCGTAGTGCCTTCGGTTACAGATACGCAGTATTTT; cdr3_aa: CASSVVPSVTDTQYF
d_call: NA; v_call: TRBV29-1; clone_size: once; j_call: TRBJ1-1; cdr3_nt: TGCAGCGCTCATACAGGGAACACTGAAGCTTTCTTT; cdr3_aa: CSAHTGNTEAFF
d_call: NA; v_call: TRBV5-4; clone_size: NA; j_call: TRBJ2-3; cdr3_nt: TGTGCCAGCAGCTTCTCAGGGGCCGGGACAGATACGCAGTATTTT; cdr3_aa: CASSFSGAGTDTQYF
d_call: NA; v_call: TRBV6-5; clone_size: NA; j_call: TRBJ1-1; cdr3_nt: NA; cdr3_aa: CASSTSTGQPEAFF
d_call: NA; v_call: TRBV7-6; clone_size: NA; j_call: TRBJ1-6; cdr3_nt: TGTGCCAGCAGCTCGACAGCAGCCTCTTATAATTCACCCCTCCACTTT; cdr3_aa: CASSSTAASYNSPLHF
d_call: NA; v_call: TRBV11-2; clone_size: NA; j_call: TRBJ1-6; cdr3_nt: TGTGCCAGCAGCTTATTAGTAGTGGGGGACACCTCTTCACCCCTCCACTTT; cdr3_aa: CASSLLVVGDTSSPLHF
d_call: TRBD2; v_call: TRBV7-3; clone_size: once; j_call: TRBJ2-1; cdr3_nt: TGTGCCAGCAGCCCCGGCGGTAGCGGGGGTTACAATGAGCAGTTCTTC; cdr3_aa: CASSPGGSGGYNEQFF
d_call: TRBD2; v_call: TRBV15; clone_size: NA; j_call: TRBJ2-2; cdr3_nt: TGTGCCACCAGCAGAGAGGTAGCGGGGGCCACCGGGGAGCTGTTTTTT; cdr3_aa: CATSREVAGATGELFF
d_call: NA; v_call: TRBV9; clone_size: NA; j_call: TRBJ1-5; cdr3_nt: TGTGCCAGCAGCGTAGGGTCAGGGAATCAGCCCCAGCATTTT; cdr3_aa: CASSVGSGNQPQHF
d_call: TRBD2; v_call: TRBV5-5; clone_size: NA; j_call: TRBJ2-1; cdr3_nt: TGTGCCAGCAGCTTGAGTAGCGGGATTTACAATGAGCAGTTCTTC; cdr3_aa: CASSLSSGIYNEQFF
d_call: NA; v_call: TRBV6-1; clone_size: NA; j_call: TRBJ2-5; cdr3_nt: TGTGCCAGCAGCAGGGTGGTTTTCGAGACCCAGTACTTC; cdr3_aa: CASSRVVFETQYF
d_call: NA; v_call: TRBV13; clone_size: once; j_call: TRBJ2-7; cdr3_nt: TGTGCCAGCAGCTTAGGCCGCGACTACGAGCAGTACTTC; cdr3_aa: CASSLGRDYEQYF
d_call: TRBD1; v_call: TRBV29-1; clone_size: NA; j_call: TRBJ1-2; cdr3_nt: TGCAGCGTTGCACAGGGGGCGCGTAACTATGGCTACACCTTC; cdr3_aa: CSVAQGARNYGYTF
d_call: NA; v_call: TRBV18; clone_size: NA; j_call: TRBJ1-1; cdr3_nt: TGTGCCAGCTCACGACTAGACAATTGGGGTGAAGCTTTCTTT; cdr3_aa: CASSRLDNWGEAFF
d_call: TRBD1; v_call: TRBV6-1; clone_size: NA; j_call: TRBJ2-6; cdr3_nt: TGTGCCAGCAGTGACGGACAGGTTTTCTCTGGGGCCAACGTCCTGACTTTC; cdr3_aa: CASSDGQVFSGANVLTF
d_call: NA; v_call: TRBV15; clone_size: NA; j_call: TRBJ2-7; cdr3_nt: TGTGCCACCAGCAGAGATCTTATCCGGGGCGAGCAGTACTTC; cdr3_aa: CATSRDLIRGEQYF
d_call: NA; v_call: TRBV4-3; clone_size: NA; j_call: TRBJ2-1; cdr3_nt: TGCGCCAGCAGCCAAGAAGCGGGTCCCTGCTACAATGAGCAGTTCTTC; cdr3_aa: CASSQEAGPCYNEQFF
d_call: TRBD1; v_call: TRBV7-8; clone_size: once; j_call: TRBJ2-7; cdr3_nt: TGTGCCAGCAGCTTACTCCAGGGGGAAACCTACGAGCAGTACTTC; cdr3_aa: CASSLLQGETYEQYF
d_call: NA; v_call: TRBV5-6; clone_size: NA; j_call: TRBJ1-1; cdr3_nt: TGTGCCAGCAGCTTGACGGGGAATGACGCTGAAGCTTTCTTT; cdr3_aa: CASSLTGNDAEAFF
d_call: TRBD1; v_call: TRBV5-1; clone_size: once; j_call: TRBJ2-7; cdr3_nt: TGCGCCAGCAGCCTGAACCCCAGCTACCGGGACAGGGTCACCTACGAGCAGTACTTC; cdr3_aa: CASSLNPSYRDRVTYEQYF
d_call: NA; v_call: TRBV5-1; clone_size: NA; j_call: TRBJ1-2; cdr3_nt: TGCGCCAGCAGCCCGTTCTCGGGAGAGGATGGCTACACCTTC; cdr3_aa: CASSPFSGEDGYTF
d_call: TRBD1; v_call: TRBV6-5; clone_size: NA; j_call: TRBJ1-2; cdr3_nt: TGTGCCAGCGGCTGGGACAGGGGAGCTGGCTACACCTTC; cdr3_aa: CASGWDRGAGYTF
d_call: NA; v_call: TRBV19; clone_size: NA; j_call: TRBJ2-7; cdr3_nt: TGTGCCAGTAGTATCCTTGCCAGGGCCTACGAGCAGTACTTC; cdr3_aa: CASSILARAYEQYF
d_call: TRBD1; v_call: TRBV7-2; clone_size: once; j_call: TRBJ1-6; cdr3_nt: TGTGCCAGCAGCTTAGCGGGACAGCTAATTCATAATTCACCCCTCCACTTT; cdr3_aa: CASSLAGQLIHNSPLHF
d_call: NA; v_call: TRBV18; clone_size: NA; j_call: TRBJ1-2; cdr3_nt: TGTGCCAGCTCACCGCAGGGTGCCCGGGGCTACACCTTC; cdr3_aa: CASSPQGARGYTF
d_call: TRBD2; v_call: TRBV7-2; clone_size: NA; j_call: TRBJ2-7; cdr3_nt: TGTGCCAGCAGCTTAATCCAGCGGGGGGACTACGAGCAGTACTTC; cdr3_aa: CASSLIQRGDYEQYF
d_call: TRBD2; v_call: TRBV7-9; clone_size: NA; j_call: TRBJ2-3; cdr3_nt: TGTGCCAGCAGCCCCTCTTCTAGCGGCACGCAGTATTTT; cdr3_aa: CASSPSSSGTQYF
d_call: TRBD2; v_call: TRBV30; clone_size: once; j_call: TRBJ2-3; cdr3_nt: TGTGCCCTCCAGACTAGCGGGAGGGCAGATACGCAGTATTTT; cdr3_aa: CALQTSGRADTQYF
d_call: NA; v_call: TRBV5-1; clone_size: NA; j_call: TRBJ2-3; cdr3_nt: TGCGCCAGCAGCTTGGGGACTCCCACAGATACGCAGTATTTT; cdr3_aa: CASSLGTPTDTQYF
d_call: NA; v_call: TRBV5-1; clone_size: NA; j_call: TRBJ1-1; cdr3_nt: TGCGCCAGCAGCTTGAATCTTGGGCTTAGGAACACTGAAGCTTTCTTT; cdr3_aa: CASSLNLGLRNTEAFF
d_call: TRBD1; v_call: TRBV30; clone_size: NA; j_call: TRBJ1-3; cdr3_nt: TGTGCCTGGGGAGGAATGACAGGGTCTAACACCATATATTTT; cdr3_aa: CAWGGMTGSNTIYF
d_call: NA; v_call: TRBV7-8; clone_size: NA; j_call: TRBJ1-4; cdr3_nt: TGTGCCAGCAGCTTAGTCAGGGTCCCTGCATTCGAAAAACTGTTTTTT; cdr3_aa: CASSLVRVPAFEKLFF
d_call: NA; v_call: TRBV7-8; clone_size: NA; j_call: TRBJ1-6; cdr3_nt: TGTGCCAGCAGCTTACTTCGGGGTAATTCACCCCTCCACTTT; cdr3_aa: CASSLLRGNSPLHF
d_call: NA; v_call: TRBV21-1; clone_size: NA; j_call: TRBJ1-5; cdr3_nt: TGTGCCAGCAGCAAAGGTCGGGACAGCAGCAATCAGCCCCAGCATTTT; cdr3_aa: CASSKGRDSSNQPQHF
d_call: NA; v_call: TRBV27; clone_size: NA; j_call: TRBJ2-7; cdr3_nt: TGTGCCAGCAGTTTCCTTACAGGGCACGAGCAGTACTTC; cdr3_aa: CASSFLTGHEQYF